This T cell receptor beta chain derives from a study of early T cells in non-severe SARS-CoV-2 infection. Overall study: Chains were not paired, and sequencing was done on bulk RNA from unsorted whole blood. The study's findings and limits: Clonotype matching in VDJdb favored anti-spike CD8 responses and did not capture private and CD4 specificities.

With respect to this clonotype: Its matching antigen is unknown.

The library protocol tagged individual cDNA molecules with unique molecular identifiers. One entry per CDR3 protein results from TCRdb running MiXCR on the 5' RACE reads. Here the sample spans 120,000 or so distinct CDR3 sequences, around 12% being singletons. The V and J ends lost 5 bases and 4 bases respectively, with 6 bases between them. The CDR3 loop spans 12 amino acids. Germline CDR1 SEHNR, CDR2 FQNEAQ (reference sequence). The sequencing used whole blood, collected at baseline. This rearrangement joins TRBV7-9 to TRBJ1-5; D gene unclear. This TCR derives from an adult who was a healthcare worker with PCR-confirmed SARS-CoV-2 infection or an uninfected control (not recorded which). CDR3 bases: TGTGCCAGCAGCCCTACAAATCAGCCCCAGCATTTT. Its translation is CASSPTNQPQHF.